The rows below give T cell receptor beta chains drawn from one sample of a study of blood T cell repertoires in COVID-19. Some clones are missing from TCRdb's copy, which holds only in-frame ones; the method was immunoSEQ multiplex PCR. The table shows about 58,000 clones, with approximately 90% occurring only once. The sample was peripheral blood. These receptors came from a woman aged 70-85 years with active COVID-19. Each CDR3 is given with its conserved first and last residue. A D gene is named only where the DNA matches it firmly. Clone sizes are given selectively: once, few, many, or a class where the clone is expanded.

cdr3_nt: TGTGCCAGCACCCTAGGCTCCTACAATGAGCAGTTCTTC
cdr3_aa: CASTLGSYNEQFF
v_call: TRBV2
clone_size: .
j_call: TRBJ2-1
d_call: .

cdr3_nt: TGTGCCAGCGAACCAAGCGGGATAGCCGGGGAGCTGTTTTTT
cdr3_aa: CASEPSGIAGELFF
v_call: TRBV5-6
clone_size: .
j_call: TRBJ2-2
d_call: TRBD2

cdr3_nt: TGTGCCAGCAGTTTCGGGACTAGTCCCTACGAGCAGTACTTC
cdr3_aa: CASSFGTSPYEQYF
v_call: TRBV28
clone_size: few
j_call: TRBJ2-7
d_call: TRBD2

cdr3_nt: TGCGCCAGCAGCTCGGCAGCGGGAGGCTACAATGAGCAGTTCTTC
cdr3_aa: CASSSAAGGYNEQFF
v_call: TRBV5-1
clone_size: .
j_call: TRBJ2-1
d_call: TRBD2

cdr3_nt: TGTGCCAGCACCAGGGACAGGGGAGAGAACACTGAAGCTTTCTTT
cdr3_aa: CASTRDRGENTEAFF
v_call: TRBV2
clone_size: .
j_call: TRBJ1-1
d_call: TRBD1

cdr3_nt: TGTGCCAGCAGTCTGACTAGAAGTGGGGAGCTGTTTTTT
cdr3_aa: CASSLTRSGELFF
v_call: TRBV5-5
clone_size: .
j_call: TRBJ2-2
d_call: .

cdr3_nt: TGTGCCAGCAGTGGGGGAGCGGGAGACTACGAGCAGTACTTC
cdr3_aa: CASSGGAGDYEQYF
v_call: TRBV2
clone_size: .
j_call: TRBJ2-7
d_call: TRBD2

cdr3_nt: TGTGCCAGCTCACCAAACCGGGACAGCCAAGAGACCCAGTACTTC
cdr3_aa: CASSPNRDSQETQYF
v_call: TRBV18
clone_size: once
j_call: TRBJ2-5
d_call: TRBD1

cdr3_nt: TGTGCCAGCAGGAAAGGACAGTCAAGCACAGATACGCAGTATTTT
cdr3_aa: CASRKGQSSTDTQYF
v_call: TRBV6-5
clone_size: .
j_call: TRBJ2-3
d_call: .

cdr3_nt: TGCGCCAGCAGCTTATCAGGGCTTTCCTACAATGAGCAGTTCTTC
cdr3_aa: CASSLSGLSYNEQFF
v_call: TRBV5-1
clone_size: .
j_call: TRBJ2-1
d_call: .

cdr3_nt: TGTGCCAGCACGTTCGAGCGGGAGCACCCGAATGAGCAGTTCTTC
cdr3_aa: CASTFEREHPNEQFF
v_call: TRBV28
clone_size: once
j_call: TRBJ2-1
d_call: TRBD2

cdr3_nt: TGTGCCAGCAGCTTAATTCCGATGACGGGTAAAAACATTCAGTACTTC
cdr3_aa: CASSLIPMTGKNIQYF
v_call: TRBV27
clone_size: .
j_call: TRBJ2-4
d_call: .

cdr3_nt: TGTGCCAGCAGCCTAGCGGGAGAGGGAGAGACCCAGTACTTC
cdr3_aa: CASSLAGEGETQYF
v_call: TRBV7-9
clone_size: .
j_call: TRBJ2-5
d_call: TRBD2

cdr3_nt: TGTGCCAGCTCACCACCGCAGGTGTACCAAGAGACCCAGTACTTC
cdr3_aa: CASSPPQVYQETQYF
v_call: TRBV18
clone_size: .
j_call: TRBJ2-5
d_call: .

cdr3_nt: TGTGCCAGTAGTATTTCCGGGACTAGTCCCGGGGAGCTGTTTTTT
cdr3_aa: CASSISGTSPGELFF
v_call: TRBV19
clone_size: .
j_call: TRBJ2-2
d_call: TRBD2

cdr3_nt: TGTGCCAGCAGCTCCGGGACAAGCTATGGCTACACCTTC
cdr3_aa: CASSSGTSYGYTF
v_call: TRBV14
clone_size: .
j_call: TRBJ1-2
d_call: .

cdr3_nt: TGTGCCAGCATCCACCGACAGGTAGACAATGAGCAGTTCTTC
cdr3_aa: CASIHRQVDNEQFF
v_call: TRBV21-1
clone_size: .
j_call: TRBJ2-1
d_call: .